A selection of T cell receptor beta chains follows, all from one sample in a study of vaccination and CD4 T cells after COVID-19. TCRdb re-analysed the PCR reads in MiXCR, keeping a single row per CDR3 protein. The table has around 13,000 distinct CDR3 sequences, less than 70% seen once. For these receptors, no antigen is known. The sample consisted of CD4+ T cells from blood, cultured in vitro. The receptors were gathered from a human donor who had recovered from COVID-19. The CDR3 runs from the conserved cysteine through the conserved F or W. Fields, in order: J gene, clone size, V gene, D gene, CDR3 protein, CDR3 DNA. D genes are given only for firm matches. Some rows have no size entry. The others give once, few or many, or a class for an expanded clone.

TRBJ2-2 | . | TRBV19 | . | CASSTRDGNTGELFF | TGTGCCAGTAGTACCCGGGACGGAAACACCGGGGAGCTGTTTTTT
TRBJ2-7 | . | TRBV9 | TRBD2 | CASSVATGGLAAPTYEQYF | TGTGCCAGCAGCGTAGCTACGGGGGGGCTAGCGGCCCCGACCTACGAGCAGTACTTC
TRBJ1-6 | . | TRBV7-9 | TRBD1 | CASRRDREHSPLHF | TGTGCCAGCAGACGGGACAGGGAACATTCACCCCTCCACTTT
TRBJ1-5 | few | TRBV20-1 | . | CSASGGSNSNQPQHF | TGCAGTGCTAGTGGAGGCAGCAATAGCAATCAGCCCCAGCATTTT
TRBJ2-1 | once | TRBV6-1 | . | CASNRAEDEQFF | TGTGCCAGCAACAGGGCGGAGGATGAGCAGTTCTTC
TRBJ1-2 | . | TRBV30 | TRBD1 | CAWSQDRDYGYTF | TGTGCCTGGAGTCAAGACAGGGACTATGGCTACACCTTC
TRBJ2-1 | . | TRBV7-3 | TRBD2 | CASSLGAGVQYEQFF | TGTGCCAGCAGCTTAGGAGCGGGAGTTCAGTATGAGCAGTTCTTC
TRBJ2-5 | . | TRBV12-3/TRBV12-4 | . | CASSLGRNQETQYF | TGTGCCAGCAGTTTAGGGCGAAACCAAGAGACCCAGTACTTC
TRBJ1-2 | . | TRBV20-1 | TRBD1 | CSTGQGSNYGYTF | TGCAGTACCGGACAGGGCTCCAACTATGGCTACACCTTC
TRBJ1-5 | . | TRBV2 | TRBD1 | CASSERGLNQPQHF | TGTGCCAGCAGTGAAAGGGGGCTCAATCAGCCCCAGCATTTT
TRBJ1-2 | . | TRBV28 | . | CASRPTGRVYGYTF | TGTGCCAGCAGGCCGACGGGGCGGGTTTATGGCTACACCTTC
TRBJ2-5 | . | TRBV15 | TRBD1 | CATSREARGRGKETQYF | TGTGCCACCAGCAGAGAGGCTAGGGGGCGCGGAAAAGAGACCCAGTACTTC
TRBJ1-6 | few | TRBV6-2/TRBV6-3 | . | CASRPKEGPQRQSPLHF | TGTGCCAGCCGACCGAAGGAGGGGCCCCAGCGGCAGTCACCCCTCCACTTT
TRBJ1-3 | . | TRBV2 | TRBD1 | CASSEAGGQAGNTIYF | TGTGCCAGCAGTGAAGCCGGGGGACAGGCTGGGAACACCATATATTTT
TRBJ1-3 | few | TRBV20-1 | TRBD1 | CSASAGGASGNTIYF | TGCAGTGCCTCAGCAGGGGGCGCGTCTGGAAACACCATATATTTT
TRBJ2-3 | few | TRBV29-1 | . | CSVVFMVGTPTDTQYF | TGCAGCGTTGTATTTATGGTTGGGACACCCACAGATACGCAGTATTTT
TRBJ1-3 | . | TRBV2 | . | CASSRRDRGNTIYF | TGTGCCAGCAGTCGCCGGGACCGTGGAAACACCATATATTTT
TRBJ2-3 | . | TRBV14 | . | CASSPTVSTDTQYF | TGTGCCAGCAGCCCGACTGTTAGCACAGATACGCAGTATTTT
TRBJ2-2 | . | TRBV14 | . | CASSQVVDTGELFF | TGTGCCAGCAGCCAAGTGGTAGACACCGGGGAGCTGTTTTTT
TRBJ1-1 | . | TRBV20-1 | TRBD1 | CSAPGQERGNTEAFF | TGCAGTGCTCCCGGACAGGAAAGGGGGAACACTGAAGCTTTCTTT
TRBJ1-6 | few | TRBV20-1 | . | CSASAGDHNSPLHF | TGCAGTGCTAGCGCCGGGGATCATAATTCACCCCTCCACTTT
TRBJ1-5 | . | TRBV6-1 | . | CASSPEVVWQTLNQPQHF | TGTGCCAGCAGCCCCGAAGTGGTTTGGCAGACACTCAATCAGCCCCAGCATTTT
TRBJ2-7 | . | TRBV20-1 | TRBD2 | CSAKLSGLGVPEQYF | TGCAGTGCTAAGCTATCGGGACTAGGGGTCCCCGAGCAGTACTTC
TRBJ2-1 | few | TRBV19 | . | CASTRGDSYNEQFF | TGTGCCAGTACTCGAGGTGACAGTTACAATGAGCAGTTCTTC
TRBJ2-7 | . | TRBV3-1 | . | CASSPASSYEQYF | TGTGCCAGCAGCCCCGCTAGCTCCTACGAGCAGTACTTC
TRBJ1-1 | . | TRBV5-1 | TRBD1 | CASSLQGVGTEAFF | TGCGCCAGCAGCTTACAGGGGGTAGGCACTGAAGCTTTCTTT
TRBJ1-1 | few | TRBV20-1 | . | CSALRGTEAFF | TGCAGTGCCCTCCGAGGCACTGAAGCTTTCTTT
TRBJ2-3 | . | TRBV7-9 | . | CASSLPAGVRGTQYF | TGTGCCAGCAGCTTACCCGCAGGGGTGAGAGGTACGCAGTATTTT
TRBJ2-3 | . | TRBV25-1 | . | CASSEYKGGTDTQYF | TGTGCCAGCAGTGAATATAAAGGGGGCACAGATACGCAGTATTTT
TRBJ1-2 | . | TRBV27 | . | CASSFWQGHGYTF | TGTGCCAGCAGTTTTTGGCAGGGTCATGGCTACACCTTC
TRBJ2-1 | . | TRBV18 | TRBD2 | CASSPVAGEGSYNEQFF | TGTGCCAGCTCACCAGTAGCGGGAGAGGGGTCCTACAATGAGCAGTTCTTC
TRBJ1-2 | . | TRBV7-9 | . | CASSLEVNYGYTF | TGTGCCAGCAGCTTAGAGGTTAACTATGGCTACACCTTC
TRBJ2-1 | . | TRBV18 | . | CASSVLGLQDNEQFF | TGTGCCAGCTCGGTCCTGGGACTCCAAGACAATGAGCAGTTCTTC
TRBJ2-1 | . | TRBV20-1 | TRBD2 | CSARVPLAAYNEQFF | TGCAGTGCTAGAGTCCCGCTAGCGGCATACAATGAGCAGTTCTTC
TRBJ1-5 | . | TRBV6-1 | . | CASSPSGGSGTNQPQHF | TGTGCCAGCAGCCCAAGCGGGGGCTCTGGGACCAATCAGCCCCAGCATTTT
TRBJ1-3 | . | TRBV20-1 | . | CSASRAESGNTIYF | TGCAGTGCTAGCCGAGCAGAGTCTGGAAACACCATATATTTT
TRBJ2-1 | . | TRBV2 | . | CASSARGTFRNEQFF | TGTGCCAGCAGTGCTAGGGGGACTTTCAGGAATGAGCAGTTCTTC
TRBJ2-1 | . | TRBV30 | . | CAWSVGGTDNEQFF | TGTGCCTGGAGTGTAGGAGGGACTGACAATGAGCAGTTCTTC
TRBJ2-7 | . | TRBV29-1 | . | CSVDTYSEQYF | TGCAGCGTCGATACCTATTCCGAGCAGTACTTC
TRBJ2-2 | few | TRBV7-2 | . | CASSLVGTAGDTGELFF | TGTGCCAGCAGCTTAGTAGGGACAGCGGGAGACACCGGGGAGCTGTTTTTT
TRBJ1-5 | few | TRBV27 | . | CASSLGPGPQHF | TGTGCCAGCAGTTTAGGCCCGGGGCCCCAGCATTTT
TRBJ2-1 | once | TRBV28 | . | CASSFLLVAVYNEQFF | TGTGCCAGCAGTTTTTTGTTGGTAGCGGTCTACAATGAGCAGTTCTTC
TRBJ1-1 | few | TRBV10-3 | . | CAISTTENTEAFF | TGTGCCATCAGCACGACAGAGAACACTGAAGCTTTCTTT
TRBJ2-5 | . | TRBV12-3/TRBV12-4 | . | CASSPGGVLQETQYF | TGTGCCAGCAGTCCCGGAGGGGTACTTCAAGAGACCCAGTACTTC
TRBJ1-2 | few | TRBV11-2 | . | CASSLDLNGYYGYTF | TGTGCCAGCAGCTTAGATCTGAACGGATACTATGGCTACACCTTC
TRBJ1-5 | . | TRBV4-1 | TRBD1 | CASSRGPGGAGYRGPQPQHF | TGCGCCAGCAGCCGGGGCCCAGGGGGCGCGGGGTATAGGGGACCTCAGCCCCAGCATTTT
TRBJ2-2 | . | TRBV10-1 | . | CASSDPRGSGELFF | TGCGCCAGCAGTGACCCCCGGGGGTCTGGGGAGCTGTTTTTT
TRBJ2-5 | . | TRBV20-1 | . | CSARDREWAQETQYF | TGCAGTGCTAGAGATCGGGAGTGGGCCCAAGAGACCCAGTACTTC
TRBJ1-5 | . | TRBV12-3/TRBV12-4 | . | CASSLGGGNQPQHF | TGTGCCAGCAGTTTAGGAGGGGGTAATCAGCCCCAGCATTTT
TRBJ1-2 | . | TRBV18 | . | CASSPGGVGYTF | TGTGCCAGCTCACCGGGGGGCGTTGGCTACACCTTC
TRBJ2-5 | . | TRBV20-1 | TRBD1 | CSAPDRGSQETQYF | TGCAGTGCTCCGGACAGGGGGAGCCAAGAGACCCAGTACTTC
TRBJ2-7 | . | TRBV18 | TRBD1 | CASSPPTGAGAEQYF | TGTGCCAGCTCACCACCCACAGGGGCGGGCGCAGAGCAGTACTTC
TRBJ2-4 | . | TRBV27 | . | CASRGQTENIQYF | TGTGCCAGCAGGGGGCAGACAGAAAACATTCAGTACTTC